This is a list of T cell receptor beta chains from one sample in a study of blood T cell repertoires in COVID-19. Sequenced by immunoSEQ multiplex PCR; TCRdb stores in-frame clones only, minus some. The sample lists approximately 340,000 clones, just over 90% occurring once. Sequencing was done on a sample of PBMCs or T cells enriched from blood (not recorded which). These receptors were taken from a woman in her forties who had been exposed to COVID-19. The CDR3 runs from the conserved cysteine through the conserved F or W. A D gene is named only where the DNA matches it firmly. A clone size is listed for some rows: how often the clone was seen (once, few, many), or a class if it is expanded.

clone size	J gene	D gene	V gene	CDR3 DNA	CDR3 protein
NA	TRBJ1-1	TRBD1	TRBV27	TGTGCCAGCAGTTCCAACCCAGGGGGTATGGCTGAAGCTTTCTTT	CASSSNPGGMAEAFF
NA	TRBJ2-2	NA	TRBV10-1	TGCGCCAGCAGGGCAAACACCGGGGAGCTGTTTTTT	CASRANTGELFF
NA	TRBJ2-1	NA	TRBV15	TGTGCCACCAGCCGTCGTTCGATCGGTAATAGTGAGCAGTTCTTC	CATSRRSIGNSEQFF
NA	TRBJ2-2	NA	TRBV7-6	TGTGCCAGCAGCTTATCCCTAGCACCGAACACCGGGGAGCTGTTTTTT	CASSLSLAPNTGELFF
NA	TRBJ1-6	NA	TRBV2	TGTGCCAGCAGTGGCAGGGGCGGTAATTCACCCCTCCACTTT	CASSGRGGNSPLHF
NA	TRBJ2-1	NA	TRBV24-1	TGTGCCACCAGTGAGTCAGGGTTAAATGAGCAGTTCTTC	CATSESGLNEQFF
NA	TRBJ2-1	TRBD1	TRBV5-4	TGTGCCAGCAGCGTGGGACAGGTAGTCAATGAGCAGTTCTTC	CASSVGQVVNEQFF
NA	TRBJ2-1	TRBD1	TRBV24-1	TGTGCCACCAGTGATCCCGGGACAGTTAATGAGCAGTTCTTC	CATSDPGTVNEQFF
NA	TRBJ2-4	TRBD1	TRBV6-2/TRBV6-3	TGTGCCAGCAGTTACCTCTCGGACAGGGAGGCTCAGTACTTC	CASSYLSDREAQYF
NA	TRBJ1-3	NA	TRBV19	TGTGCCAGTAGTATTAACCCGGGACACCTAAGCTCTGGAAACACCATATATTTT	CASSINPGHLSSGNTIYF
NA	TRBJ2-5	TRBD1	TRBV18	TGTGCCAGCTCACCACTTCCGTTTGGACAGGGCGAACAGACCCAGTACTTC	CASSPLPFGQGEQTQYF
NA	TRBJ1-5	NA	TRBV6-6	TGTGCCAGCAGTCGACCACAGAGTATGGAGCCCCAGCATTTT	CASSRPQSMEPQHF
NA	TRBJ2-7	NA	TRBV5-1	TGCGCCAGCAGCTTGGATCGGGTCTACGAGCAGTACTTC	CASSLDRVYEQYF
NA	TRBJ1-2	TRBD1	TRBV15	TGTGCCACCAGCAGAGATCGGCAGGGGGTGCATGGCTACACCTTC	CATSRDRQGVHGYTF
NA	TRBJ1-1	NA	TRBV5-1	TGCGCCAGCAGCTTGGACAGGAACACTGAAGCTTTCTTT	CASSLDRNTEAFF
NA	TRBJ1-5	TRBD1	TRBV30	TGTGCCTGGAGTCCGTCCTCCTCGGGGACAGGTTCGTTTTCGTTCCTCACGTACAATCAGCCCCAGCATTTT	CAWSPSSSGTGSFSFLTYNQPQHF
NA	TRBJ2-1	TRBD2	TRBV18	TGTGCCAGCTCACCAGATATAGCGGGGGGTCGGAATGAGCAGTTCTTC	CASSPDIAGGRNEQFF
NA	TRBJ1-5	TRBD1	TRBV18	TGTGCCAGCTCAGGGGACAGGGGTGGAAATCAGCCCCAGCATTTT	CASSGDRGGNQPQHF
NA	TRBJ1-2	TRBD1	TRBV5-6	TGTGCCAGCAGCCTCCAGGGGGGTGGCTACACCTTC	CASSLQGGGYTF
NA	TRBJ1-5	NA	TRBV25-1	TGTGCCAGCAAGGTGCGAGGTAGCAATCAGCCCCAGCATTTT	CASKVRGSNQPQHF
NA	TRBJ1-2	TRBD1	TRBV4-2	TGTGCCAGCAGCCAAACAGGGGGCGTATATGGCTACACCTTC	CASSQTGGVYGYTF
NA	TRBJ1-2	NA	TRBV28	TGTGCCAGCAGTTTAAGGGGTGGGGATAGGGCTAACTATGGCTACACCTTC	CASSLRGGDRANYGYTF
NA	TRBJ1-3	NA	TRBV9	TGTGCCAGCAGCGATGACCTGGACAGCCTTCGGAACACCATATATTTT	CASSDDLDSLRNTIYF
NA	TRBJ1-2	TRBD1	TRBV18	TGTGCCAGCTCACCGAGAGACAGGGGGCAAAACTATGGCTACACCTTC	CASSPRDRGQNYGYTF
NA	TRBJ2-6	NA	TRBV24-1	TGTGCCACCAGTGATAGCCATTCTGGGGCCAACGTCCTGACTTTC	CATSDSHSGANVLTF
NA	TRBJ2-5	NA	TRBV19	TGTGCCGCCGGGTTGGCGGAGACCCAGTACTTC	CAAGLAETQYF
NA	TRBJ1-2	NA	TRBV30	TGTGCCTGGAGCGTCGGGGGAGGCTACACCTTC	CAWSVGGGYTF
NA	TRBJ1-3	NA	TRBV27	TGTGCCAGCAGTTCCGCCGGGGGGCGAAACACCATATATTTT	CASSSAGGRNTIYF
few	TRBJ1-3	TRBD1	TRBV27	TGTGCCAGCAGTCCCCACAGGGGGCAGGGAAACACCATATATTTT	CASSPHRGQGNTIYF
NA	TRBJ1-5	TRBD1	TRBV19	TGTGCCAGTAGTATGCGCGGTGCAGGGGGGAGTCAGCCCCAGCATTTT	CASSMRGAGGSQPQHF
NA	TRBJ2-1	TRBD2	TRBV5-4	TGTGCCAGCAGCTTCGGCCTAGCGGGGGGGAATGAGCAGTTCTTC	CASSFGLAGGNEQFF
few	TRBJ2-1	NA	TRBV6-5	TGTGCCAGCAGCGCGGGAAATGAGCAGTTCTTC	CASSAGNEQFF
NA	TRBJ2-3	TRBD1	TRBV24-1	TGTGCCACCAGTGCTGTTTCGGGACAGGGTTTCGCAGATACGCAGTATTTT	CATSAVSGQGFADTQYF
NA	TRBJ2-7	NA	TRBV11-2	TGTGCCAGCAGCTCGAGGGACAACTACGAGCAGTACTTC	CASSSRDNYEQYF
NA	TRBJ2-1	TRBD2	TRBV19	TGTGCCAGTAGTTCCGAGGGACTAGCGGGGGGGCAATCCTACAATGAGCAGTTCTTC	CASSSEGLAGGQSYNEQFF
NA	TRBJ1-2	TRBD1	TRBV7-2	TGTGCCAGCACCCTGACAGGGAACTATGGCTACACCTTC	CASTLTGNYGYTF
NA	TRBJ1-1	TRBD1	TRBV13	TGTGCCAGCAGCTTGGGACAGACGAACACTGAAGCTTTCTTT	CASSLGQTNTEAFF
NA	TRBJ2-7	TRBD1	TRBV7-8	TGTGCCAGCAGCTCGCCGGGACAGGGGAGCCTCGAGCAGTACTTC	CASSSPGQGSLEQYF
NA	TRBJ2-3	TRBD2	TRBV5-4	TGTGCCAGCAGCTTGGCGAAGCTAGCGGGGGGGCCGGGAGATACGCAGTATTTT	CASSLAKLAGGPGDTQYF
NA	TRBJ2-1	TRBD2	TRBV7-6	TGTGCCAGCAGCCACACTAGCGGGGGGGCCGGGAATGAGCAGTTCTTC	CASSHTSGGAGNEQFF
NA	TRBJ1-4	TRBD1	TRBV7-2	TGTGCCAGCAGTCTAGGGGGACAGGGAGGCGAAAAACTGTTTTTT	CASSLGGQGGEKLFF
NA	TRBJ2-7	TRBD1	TRBV29-1	TGCAGCGTCTCCGGCTGGACAGGGGGGAACGAGCAGTACTTC	CSVSGWTGGNEQYF
NA	TRBJ2-2	TRBD1	TRBV19	TGTGCCAGTAGTATAGGACCGGGACAGGCGAACACCGGGGAGCTGTTTTTT	CASSIGPGQANTGELFF